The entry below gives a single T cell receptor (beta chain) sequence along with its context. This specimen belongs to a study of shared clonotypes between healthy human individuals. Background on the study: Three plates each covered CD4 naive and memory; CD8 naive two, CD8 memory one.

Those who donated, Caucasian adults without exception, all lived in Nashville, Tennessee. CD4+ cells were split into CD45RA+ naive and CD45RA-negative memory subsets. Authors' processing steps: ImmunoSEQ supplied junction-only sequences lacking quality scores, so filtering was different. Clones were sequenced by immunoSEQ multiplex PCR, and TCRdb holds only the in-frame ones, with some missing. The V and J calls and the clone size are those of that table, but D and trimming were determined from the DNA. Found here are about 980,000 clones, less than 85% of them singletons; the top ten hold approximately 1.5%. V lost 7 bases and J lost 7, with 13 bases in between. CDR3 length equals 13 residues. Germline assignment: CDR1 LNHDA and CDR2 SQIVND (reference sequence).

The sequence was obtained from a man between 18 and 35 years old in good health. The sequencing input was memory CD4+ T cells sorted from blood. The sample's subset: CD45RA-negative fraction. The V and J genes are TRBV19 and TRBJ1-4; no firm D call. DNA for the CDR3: TGTGCCAGTATGGATCGATTGGGTGAAAAACTGTTTTTT. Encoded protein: CASMDRLGEKLFF.